The rows below give T cell receptor beta chains drawn from one sample of a study of control samples from healthy donors and cancer patients. Sequencing used immunoSEQ multiplex PCR; TCRdb keeps in-frame clones, though not all of them. The table records around 85,000 clones, 90% to 95% of them present only once. The material sequenced was blood. These receptors were obtained from a woman aged 18-29 years in good health. The CDR3 runs from the conserved cysteine through the conserved F or W. The D gene is left open where the match is weak. Part of the rows lack a size; the others show once, few, many or a class for expanded clones.

>TRBV19|TRBJ2-1|TRBD2|few
TGTGCCAGTAAAGGAGCGGGAGACTACAATGAGCAGTTCTTC
CASKGAGDYNEQFF
>TRBV5-1|TRBJ2-3|TRBD2|NA
TGCGCCAGCAGCCTGGGACTAGCGGGGGGCACAGATACGCAGTATTTT
CASSLGLAGGTDTQYF
>TRBV5-1|TRBJ1-3|NA|NA
TGCGCCAGCAGCTTAGGGGCGGATATGAAAAACACCATATATTTT
CASSLGADMKNTIYF
>TRBV3-1/TRBV3-2|TRBJ2-7|NA|NA
TGTGCCAGCAGCCTGGGGGGCGGGAGCTCCTACGAGCAGTACTTC
CASSLGGGSSYEQYF
>TRBV24-1|TRBJ1-1|NA|NA
TGTGCCACCAGTGACCCTCGGACAGAGAACACTGAAGCTTTCTTT
CATSDPRTENTEAFF
>TRBV7-9|TRBJ2-1|NA|NA
TGTGCCAGCAGCATAATACTAGGAGGGGCCTACAATGAGCAGTTCTTC
CASSIILGGAYNEQFF
>TRBV5-1|TRBJ2-3|TRBD2|NA
TGCGCCAGCAGCAATAGCGGGACCGACACAGATACGCAGTATTTT
CASSNSGTDTDTQYF
>TRBV5-4|TRBJ2-1|TRBD1|once
TGTGCCAGCAGTCTGCTTTCACAGGGGGCAGGGTACAATGAGCAGTTCTTC
CASSLLSQGAGYNEQFF
>TRBV7-2|TRBJ2-1|NA|NA
TGTGCCAGCAGCTTAGGGGGGGTTTGGAATGAGCAGTTCTTC
CASSLGGVWNEQFF
>TRBV28|TRBJ1-5|NA|NA
TGTGCCAGCAGTTTATATGGCAATCAGCCCCAGCATTTT
CASSLYGNQPQHF
>TRBV2|TRBJ1-1|NA|NA
TGTGCCAGCAGGGTTTGGAGTTTTGAAGCTTTCTTT
CASRVWSFEAFF